A single sample is the source of the 25 T cell receptor beta chains below, sequenced in a study of T cell changes during pregnancy in multiple sclerosis. This table comes from immunoSEQ multiplex PCR, and its TCRdb copy is limited to in-frame clones, with some not included. This sample has more than 55,000 clones, with approximately 94% found just once. The sample in question was CD8+ T cells from peripheral blood mononuclear cells, obtained in the third trimester of pregnancy. All receptors come from a female donor with multiple sclerosis, enrolled in a pregnancy study.

This chain joins TRBV6-1 and TRBJ2-1; 14 bases are shared with TRBD2. Per the germline V gene, CDR1 is MNHNS and CDR2 is SASEGT. The CDR3 runs to 18 residues. Trimming at V came to 4 bases and at J to 5 bases, leaving 10 bases not matched to a gene. The CDR3 coding sequence is TGTGCCAGCAGTGTAGGACTAGCGGGAGGCTCTTTCGACAATGAGCAGTTCTTC. Amino acid sequence: CASSVGLAGGSFDNEQFF.

This clone was found a few times. V usage is TRBV4-1 and J usage is TRBJ1-1, with 8 bases aligning to TRBD1. The CDR3 extends over 14 amino acids. Looked up from germline, CDR1 is MGHRA and CDR2 is YSYEKL. After removal of 4 bases from V and 1 base from J, the junction contained 2 bases not matched to a gene. The CDR3 region has the DNA TGCGCCAGCAGCCTTGACAGGGGGAACACTGAAGCTTTCTTT. It translates to CASSLDRGNTEAFF.

J is TRBJ2-7 and V is TRBV7-6, with a tentative D call TRBD1 (7 bases). Trimming pared 3 bases from V and 0 bases from J, leaving 12 bases between. The CDR3 is 15 amino acids. From germline, CDR1 is SGHVS and CDR2 FNYEAQ. The CDR3 nucleotides read TGTGCCAGCAGCTTGCGACAGGGAGGCTCCTACGAGCAGTACTTC. Protein: CASSLRQGGSYEQYF.

The CDR3 reads CASSGGNEQFF. The CDR3 bases are TGTGCCAGCAGCGGAGGGAATGAGCAGTTCTTC. The chain employs TRBV9 and TRBJ2-1, with a possible D match to TRBD2 (5 bases). This CDR3 region has 11 residues. The germline V gene has CDR1 SGDLS and CDR2 YYNGEE. V gave up 3 bases and J gave up 7 bases, with 5 bases separating them.

The genes are TRBV6-1 and TRBJ2-1, with a weak D call TRBD2 (5 bases). Between the trimmed V and J ends, which lost 3 bases and 5 bases, there was a span of 14 bases. CDR3 length: 15 amino acids. CDR1 and CDR2 (germline): MNHNS, SASEGT. CDR3 sequence (DNA): TGTGCCAGCAGTGAGTGGATACTAGAGGACAATGAGCAGTTCTTC. Amino acids: CASSEWILEDNEQFF.

Only one count was recorded for this clone. The J gene is TRBJ2-7, the V gene TRBV7-8; the match to TRBD1 covers 9 bases. The CDR3 has 14 amino acids. J gave up 5 bases and V 5 bases, and 7 bases lay outside the gene matches. CDR1 and CDR2 from the germline V gene are SGHVS and FQNEAQ. The CDR3 nucleotides read TGTGCCAGCAGCACGGGACAGGGTAGGGACGAGCAGTACTTC. Encoded protein: CASSTGQGRDEQYF.

This chain links TRBV4-2 with TRBJ2-7; possibly TRBD2 for D (6 bases). Trimming stripped 3 bases from V and 5 bases from J, with 14 bases between. CDR1 LGHNA and CDR2 YNFKEQ come from the germline V gene. The CDR3 spans 14 residues. DNA of the CDR3: TGTGCCAGCAGCCAGGAGCGGGTAAGGAACGAGCAGTACTTC. It translates to CASSQERVRNEQYF.

The chain joins TRBV12-5 to TRBJ2-7; TRBD2 agrees at 12 bases. Germline CDR1 LGHNT, CDR2 FRNRAP. This CDR3 comprises 15 residues. Losses at the gene ends were 1 base for V and 2 bases for J; bases not matched to a gene: 0. In nucleotides, the CDR3 is TGTGCTAGTGGTTTGGGGACTAGCGGGACCTACGAGCAGTACTTC. It is translated as CASGLGTSGTYEQYF.

The chain employs TRBV25-1 and TRBJ2-7; no clear D. Germline CDR1 MGHDK, CDR2 SYGVNS. The CDR3 sequence is 10 residues long. V lost 5 bases, J lost 6 bases, and 5 bases lay in between. The CDR3 bases are TGTGCCAGCAGTCAGGCCGAGCAGTACTTC. This codes for CASSQAEQYF.

CDR3 sequence: CASSLSGVQVGRRLEKLFF. The CDR3 coding sequence is TGTGCCAGCAGTTTATCAGGGGTACAGGTCGGGAGACGGTTAGAAAAACTGTTTTTT. The chain uses TRBV27 and TRBJ1-4; D may be TRBD1 (5 bases). This CDR3 is built from 19 residues. The V gene's germline CDR1 is MNHEY and CDR2 SMNVEV (reference sequence). Trimming left V 0 bases short and J 8 bases short, with 25 bases between.

V usage is TRBV11-2 and J usage is TRBJ2-7; TRBD2 agrees at 10 bases. This CDR3 is built from 18 residues. Germline CDR1 SGHAT, CDR2 FQNNGV. After removal of 1 base from V and 0 bases from J, the junction contained 9 bases not matched to a gene. The CDR3 DNA reads as TGTGCCAGCAGCTTAGTATACCTAGCGGGAGTTCCCTCCTACGAGCAGTACTTC. As protein: CASSLVYLAGVPSYEQYF.

This chain connects TRBV6-5 to TRBJ1-5; TRBD1 aligns across 7 bases. The CDR3 is 15 amino acids. Losses at the gene ends were 6 bases for V and 2 bases for J; bases not matched to a gene: 7. The V gene's germline CDR1 is MNHEY and CDR2 SVGAGI. For the CDR3, the DNA is TGTGCCAGCAGCCCCGGGACAGAGGGCAATCAGCCCCAGCATTTT. Residues: CASSPGTEGNQPQHF.

This clone was counted a single time. The V call is TRBV11-2, the J call TRBJ2-7, with a weak D call TRBD2 (6 bases). Between the trimmed V and J ends, which lost 6 bases and 3 bases, there was a span of 9 bases. The length of the CDR3 is 12 residues. Germline CDR1 and CDR2: SGHAT and FQNNGV. Written as DNA, the CDR3 is TGTGCCAGCAGGAGACTAGACTACGAGCAGTACTTC. It yields the protein CASRRLDYEQYF.

The CDR3 spells CASSNRGLLYGYTF. In nucleotides, the CDR3 is TGTGCCAGCAGCAACAGGGGGCTCCTCTATGGCTACACCTTC. The chain combines TRBV2 with TRBJ1-2; the match to TRBD1 covers 9 bases. This CDR3 has 14 amino acids. Germline V gene data show CDR1 as SNHLY and CDR2 as FYNNEI. Germline trimming cut 6 bases from V and 4 bases from J; bases unmatched to any gene: 6.

The CDR3 DNA sequence: TGTGCCAGCACCCCTAGGCAGGGGATGGCCTACGAGCAGTACTTC. As protein: CASTPRQGMAYEQYF. This sequence joins TRBV6-1 and TRBJ2-7, with D possibly TRBD1 on 6 matching bases. CDR1 and CDR2 from the germline V gene are MNHNS and SASEGT. The V end lost 7 bases, the J end lost 2 bases, and 18 bases lay between the germline ends. The CDR3 has 15 amino acids.

This chain joins TRBV27 and TRBJ2-7; 9 bases agree with TRBD1. Looked up from germline, CDR1 is MNHEY and CDR2 is SMNVEV (reference sequence). The J segment lost 4 bases and the V segment lost 2 bases, leaving 6 bases of the junction unmatched. The CDR3 is 15 amino acids. CDR3 protein: CASSLQVTGGYEQYF. As DNA, the CDR3 is TGTGCCAGCAGTTTACAAGTGACAGGGGGGTACGAGCAGTACTTC.

Details on this clone: At one boundary the junction diverges from the germline segment, which might be a read error. The V call is TRBV7-6, the J call TRBJ2-1; TRBD2 agrees at 9 bases. In germline, CDR1 is SGHVS, CDR2 FNYEAQ. There are 16 residues in the CDR3. CDR3 coding DNA: TGTGCCAGCAGCTACATAGCGGGAGAGTCCTCCAATGAGCAGTTCTTC. The encoded protein is CASSYIAGESSNEQFF.

This clone was seen just once. The V and J genes are TRBV28 and TRBJ2-7, with 7 bases fitting TRBD1. The CDR3 has 16 amino acids. CDR1 is MDHEN, CDR2 SYDVKM, per germline. Trimming removed 3 bases from V and 3 bases from J; junction bases left unmatched: 11. In DNA, the CDR3 is TGTGCCAGCAGTTTTGATCCCACAGGGGCGCTCTACGAGCAGTACTTC. Translating gives CASSFDPTGALYEQYF.

The chain employs TRBV28 and TRBJ2-1; TRBD2 matches 7 bases. Germline CDR1 and CDR2: MDHEN and SYDVKM. The ends lost 1 base at V and 10 bases at J; junction bases unmatched: 13. The CDR3 runs 16 residues. DNA of the CDR3: TGTGCCAGCAGTTTATCTCGACTAGCCAGGGTGGGAGAGCAGTTCTTC. It translates to CASSLSRLARVGEQFF.

This clone appeared a few times. The V gene is TRBV9, the J gene TRBJ1-1; no clear D gene. V dropped 4 bases and J dropped 4 bases, with 14 bases sitting between them. The CDR3 runs 14 residues. Germline V gene lookup returns CDR1 SGDLS and CDR2 YYNGEE. The CDR3 nucleotides are TGTGCCAGCAGCCCCTGGACCGAGGGCACTGAAGCTTTCTTT. This sequence encodes CASSPWTEGTEAFF. Drawing the rest from reference TRBV9 and TRBJ1-1, the complete variable domain is DSGVTQTPKHLITATGQRVTLRCSPRSGDLSVYWYQQSLDQGLQFLIQYYNGEERAKGNILERFSAQQFPDLHSELNLSSLELGDSALYFCASSPWTEGTEAFFGQGTRLTVV.

This clone was found once. V usage is TRBV5-1 and J usage is TRBJ2-2, with a weak D call TRBD1 (6 bases). Germline V gene sequence: CDR1 SGHRS, CDR2 YFSETQ. Trimming stripped 2 bases from V and 6 bases from J, with 8 bases between. CDR3 length: 13 residues. The CDR3 nucleotides are TGCGCCAGCAGCTTCAGGGGTCCCGGGGAGCTGTTTTTT. It yields the protein CASSFRGPGELFF. Based on the CDR3 plus reference TRBV5-1 and TRBJ2-2, the full variable domain is KAGVTQTPRYLIKTRGQQVTLSCSPISGHRSVSWYQQTPGQGLQFLFEYFSETQRNKGNFPGRFSGRQFSNSRSEMNVSTLELGDSALYLCASSFRGPGELFFGEGSRLTVL.

The genes are TRBV9 and TRBJ2-7; the match to TRBD2 covers 7 bases. With V trimmed by 3 bases and J by 5 bases, 11 bases remained unmatched. The length of the CDR3 is 15 residues. Germline lookup yields CDR1 SGDLS and CDR2 YYNGEE. The chain's CDR3 is CASSARGGLGDEQYF. For the CDR3, the DNA is TGTGCCAGCAGCGCGAGGGGAGGGCTTGGCGACGAGCAGTACTTC. The whole variable domain, filled in from reference TRBV9 and TRBJ2-7, reads DSGVTQTPKHLITATGQRVTLRCSPRSGDLSVYWYQQSLDQGLQFLIQYYNGEERAKGNILERFSAQQFPDLHSELNLSSLELGDSALYFCASSARGGLGDEQYFGPGTRLTVT.

The chain employs TRBV30 and TRBJ1-5; D is unresolved. CDR1 is GTSNPN, CDR2 SVGIG, per germline (reference sequence). The CDR3 extends over 14 amino acids. The V gene lost 3 bases and the J gene lost 4 bases, with 13 bases spanning the gap. In DNA, the CDR3 is TGTGCCTGGAGCCGTGACCTGGAGAATCAGCCCCAGCATTTT. This encodes CAWSRDLENQPQHF.

V gene TRBV10-1 combines with J gene TRBJ2-1; 9 nucleotides agree with TRBD2. The J segment lost 6 bases and the V segment lost 3 bases, leaving 12 bases of the junction unmatched. The germline V gene encodes CDR1 WNHNN and CDR2 SYGVQD (reference sequence). The CDR3 is made up of 17 amino acids. The CDR3 DNA reads TGCGCCAGCAGTGAATTAGCGGGAGACGGTTTTGTCAATGAGCAGTTCTTC. This sequence encodes CASSELAGDGFVNEQFF.

V gene TRBV5-1 combines with J gene TRBJ2-1; TRBD2 matches 9 bases. Germline values: CDR1 SGHRS, CDR2 YFSETQ. With 3 bases clipped from V and 1 base from J, the junction kept 2 bases outside the gene matches. CDR3 length equals 15 residues. In DNA, the CDR3 is TGCGCCAGCAGCTGGCGGGAGGGATCCTACAATGAGCAGTTCTTC. This codes for CASSWREGSYNEQFF.